This TCR beta chain was found in a study of cytomegalovirus exposure and HLA in healthy donors (dated by TCRdb to about 2017). As for the study more broadly: According to an earlier analysis of 587 of the donors, about 190 million T cells yielded over 90 million unique TCR beta sequences and 276 Gb of sequence data. Roughly 5 DR-DQ haplotypes were treated as single units for association and clustering because of strong linkage in the cohort. Of the approximately 400 genotyped donors, approximately 82% fell in the genetic ancestry cluster associated with self-reported Caucasian donors. Alongside the repertoire data, information on donor age, sex, ethnicity and CMV serostatus was compiled. HLA typing included class I and class II loci at four-digit resolution. Roughly 300 gigabases of sequencing data and roughly 90 million unique TCR sequences were included in an early release covering about 700 HLA-typed donors. The later analysis used no new phenotypic data to find candidate immune exposures, relying instead on TCR beta sequences and their occurrence across donors. High-throughput TCR immunosequencing, statistical association of individual TCRs with disease status, and machine learning were combined to predict cytomegalovirus infection status. Along with the roughly 670-subject first cohort, a separate validation cohort of over 90 different subjects was used. On average, 235,054 unique TCR beta nucleotide sequences were sequenced per donor among roughly 430 genotyped donors of the cohort, with roughly 18% of those sequences being non-productive. A later analysis re-examined previously published TCR beta repertoires from just over 650 donors and added high-resolution HLA genotyping to investigate patterns of TCR occurrence. The study was designed to test whether signatures of past pathogen exposure could be identified by cataloging public T cell receptors. Typing coverage varied by locus: roughly 620-640 donors for A, B, C, DRB1 and DQB1; approximately 500 for DQA1; about 570 for DPA1; around 490 for DPB1. All discovery cohort repertoires had been generated using a single sequencing platform. In an earlier analysis of 500 to 650 of the donors, high-throughput TCR beta sequencing was used to judge whether each TCR beta V gene segment behaved as functional or pseudogenic. A later genetic analysis used genome-wide SNP genotypes for 398 of the 666 donors, treating that subset as a discovery cohort. The T cell repertoires of under 750 subjects were profiled by immunosequencing and related to cytomegalovirus serostatus.

A word on this clone: This clone's antigen is unknown. Base qualities are not provided; no much larger clone lies one nucleotide away.

The CDR3 numbers 16 residues from cysteine through phenylalanine. The retained sequence is limited to the CDR3, 48 bases, with the frame set at the first base. The cohort was made up of around 720 healthy bone marrow donors. At the time of sampling, all cohort members were nominally healthy, though unrecorded immune exposures were likely present. The donor was CMV seronegative and was included in the group of 352 seronegative cohort members. Each donor provided a peripheral blood sample, and peripheral blood mononuclear cells were used for TCR beta sequencing. The Qiagen DNeasy Blood Extraction Kit was used to extract genomic DNA from the blood cell samples. Results the study describes overall, beyond this receptor: A few of the identified cytomegalovirus-associated TCR beta chains were confirmed in vitro to be specific for cytomegalovirus antigens. Immune exposure information for the cohort was limited to CMV serostatus. In a later genetic analysis, fewer N-insertions in productive TCRs were reported among donors in an Asian-associated ancestry cluster than the roughly 700-donor mean. A later analysis associated 16,951 TCR beta sequences with specific HLA alleles at a false discovery rate of 0.05. It was suggested by the authors that the approach could potentially be generalized to other disease states and immunological phenotypes. In a later genetic analysis, a missense DCLRE1C variant was associated with V-gene and J-gene trimming of TCR beta chains, and the association was replicated in an independent cohort. Some IMGT-functional V segments, including TRBV6-2 and TRBV6-3, could not be told apart with the 87-base-pair reads, so those segments were excluded. In this cohort, only TCR beta chains were sequenced, and detectable features were limited by the absence of alpha or paired-chain data. Cytomegalovirus status was reported to be diagnosed by the classifier with high specificity and sensitivity in both the original and validation cohorts. Most TCR sequences were seen in very few donors, while some public TCRs were found in many individuals. In a later analysis, HLA-associated TCR beta chains were found to be more clonally expanded and to have lower generation probabilities than equally common non-associated chains. Sequencing depth was assumed to be roughly uniform across donors in the presence/absence analyses, though that assumption may not hold. When HLA alleles, especially DR and DQ, strongly co-occurred, attributing TCR associations to individual alleles was difficult. According to a later analysis, most CMV-associated TCR beta chains appeared to be HLA-restricted, and the HLA associations seemed to be driven largely by CMV exposure. The study gave a list of 150 to 200 TCR beta chains associated with cytomegalovirus. In a later analysis, the rate of TCR association differed among HLA loci, with DRB1 alleles having the most associated TCRs and HLA-C alleles having the fewest. Broadly in line with IMGT annotations, most TCR beta V segments showed up in productive rearrangements about 87% or about 30% of the time in an earlier analysis of several hundred of the donors. Correlated functional status among segregating V segments might reflect linkage disequilibrium, but an unknown experimental factor could not be ruled out. A cluster of highly shared sequence variants was judged likely to represent a technical artifact of the sequencing pipeline. The earlier analysis of approximately 560 of the donors excluded some 15 rarely observed V segments, including chromosome 9 orphons, because counts were too low. A later analysis reported that several top co-occurrence clusters appeared linked to parvovirus B19, influenza, CMV and Epstein-Barr virus. Because HLA typing was unavailable for some donors at each locus, only the typed subset was used in association tests. A further reported finding was that TCR beta sequences accurately predicted the HLA-A and HLA-B alleles for most subjects in the first cohort.

Receptor amplification or capture employed the immunoSEQ multiplex PCR assay. The multiplex PCR relied on a mix of 60 forward primers for TCR Vbeta segments and 13 reverse primers for TCR Jbeta segments. The CDR3 region of rearranged TCR beta genes was amplified from genomic DNA with a multiplex PCR assay. Amplified TCR beta libraries were sequenced as 87-base-pair reads on the Illumina HiSeq System. The paper's data handling went like this. A later analysis counted approximately 74 million unique TCR beta chains across the 700 or so repertoires, and some 12 million of these chains were shared by at least two donors. Raw reads were error-corrected and collapsed into unique sequences by a nearest-neighbor algorithm in which closely related sequences were merged to remove PCR and sequencing errors. Alignment of CDR3 sequences to IMGT reference sequences was used to assign V, D and J gene segments. For a sequence to be retained, a match of at least six nucleotides was required to both a V gene segment and a J gene segment. A rearrangement counted as productive if the CDR3 had no stop codons and remained in frame with V and J, and every other rearrangement counted as non-productive. CDR3 was defined by IMGT convention, running from the second conserved V-encoded cysteine to the conserved J-encoded phenylalanine. The earlier analysis of some 600 of the donors excluded sequences that lacked an unambiguous match to a single V gene segment. An earlier analysis of roughly 590 of the donors called V segments functional above 56.7% productive rearrangements and segregating when the between-donor standard deviation exceeded 5%. A statistical classification framework was built to diagnose cytomegalovirus status from the catalog of TCR beta chain sequences. A later analysis assigned V and J genes by comparing TCR nucleotide sequences with IMGT/GENE-DB human TR gene sequences. Using the TCRdist pipeline, a later analysis assigned CDR3 sequences along with most-parsimonious VDJ recombination scenarios. A later analysis defined each TCR beta chain by its CDR3 amino acid sequence plus V-gene family, and excluded reads lacking a unique V-gene family. A later analysis removed 500 to 600 highly shared, low-generation-probability nucleotide sequences to deal with suspected cross-contamination and a sequencing artifact. For each public chain, a later analysis derived a clonal expansion index from normalized ranks of inferred template counts within each repertoire. In a later analysis, generation probabilities were computed with a VDJ recombination model fitted to out-of-frame rearrangements, and the resulting probabilities were checked against IGoR. Hypergeometric tests were used in a later analysis to score TCR-TCR, TCR-HLA and TCR-CMV co-occurrence, with a repertoire-size bias correction applied to the TCR pairs. To estimate false discovery rates, a later analysis permuted the HLA or CMV assignments 20 times. In a later analysis, co-occurring TCRs were grouped using DBSCAN, with TCRdist sequence similarity added in when clustering inside HLA-allele-positive subsets. Co-occurrence clustering excluded repertoires with fewer than 30,000 or more than 120,000 public chains, plus five with anomalous nucleotide sharing. TCRdb mirrors the immuneACCESS table, restricted to in-frame sequences. Some clones are absent from its copies; in checked studies, under half trace to an unresolved V gene, and the reason for the others is unknown. Clone size and the V and J calls come from that table; the DNA yielded D and trimming. Within this sample are fewer than 200,000 clones, with around 75% of them counted one time only. The top ten clones comprise approximately 1.8% of the sample.

Sequencing was carried out using PBMCs. The clonotype was recovered from a woman aged 25-40 years in good health and CMV-seronegative. The chain links TRBV21-1 with TRBJ1-4. TRBV21-1 is reported as a pseudogene. For the CDR3, the sequence is CASSKVTGATNEKLFF. In nucleotides, the sequence is TGTGCCAGCAGCAAGGTAACGGGAGCAACTAATGAAAAACTGTTTTTT.